Following are 27 T cell receptor beta chains from one sample sequenced in a study of neoadjuvant anti-PD-1 for oral cavity cancer. Documented time point: after neoadjuvant nivolumab, at surgical resection. The assay was immunoSEQ multiplex PCR, and TCRdb's table has in-frame clones only and misses some. The table includes over 13,000 clones, about 73% detected once. Material: PBMCs, obtained after nivolumab (anti-PD-1) treatment. The receptors were sampled from a person aged 35-79 years with oral cavity squamous cell carcinoma.

CDR3 region: CASSESGRGNEQYF. The DNA for the CDR3 is TGCGCCAGCAGTGAGTCGGGCAGGGGGAACGAGCAGTACTTC. V gene TRBV10-1 combines with J gene TRBJ2-7; 7 nucleotides match TRBD1. The V segment lost 0 bases and the J segment 5 bases; nucleotides outside the gene matches: 4. The CDR3 sequence is 14 residues long. Germline CDR1 WNHNN, CDR2 SYGVQD (reference sequence).

The V gene is TRBV7-8, the J gene TRBJ1-2; 9 positions agree with TRBD1. The V gene end was trimmed by 5 bases and the J gene end by 4 bases; junction bases not matched to a gene: 2. The CDR3 has 13 amino acids. The V gene's germline CDR1 is SGHVS and CDR2 FQNEAQ. The CDR3 sequence is CASSQQGAYGYTF. For the CDR3, the DNA is TGTGCCAGCAGCCAACAGGGGGCCTATGGCTACACCTTC.

The chain employs TRBV11-2 and TRBJ2-3; D ambiguous. The CDR3 covers 14 residues. Trimming left V 3 bases short and J 4 bases short, with 11 bases between. Germline loops: CDR1 SGHAT, CDR2 FQNNGV. The CDR3 DNA reads as TGTGCCAGCAGCTTCCAAGGCTACGCAGATACGCAGTATTTT. This sequence encodes CASSFQGYADTQYF. Supplemented by reference TRBV11-2 and TRBJ2-3, the full variable domain reads EAGVAQSPRYKIIEKRQSVAFWCNPISGHATLYWYQQILGQGPKLLIQFQNNGVVDDSQLPKDRFSAERLKGVDSTLKIQPAKLEDSAVYLCASSFQGYADTQYFGPGTRLTVL.

The chain carries TRBV19 and TRBJ2-1, with D unresolved. Trimming shortened V by 6 bases and J by 8 bases, and 14 bases separated the two germline ends. The length of the CDR3 is 13 residues. The germline V gene has CDR1 LNHDA and CDR2 SQIVND (reference sequence). The CDR3 loop is CASRPSGGHEQFF. The CDR3 region has the DNA TGTGCCAGTAGACCCTCTGGTGGCCATGAGCAGTTCTTC.

This clone has a single count. The chain links TRBV29-1 to TRBJ1-5; weak D call: TRBD1 (6 bases). This CDR3 has 16 residues. Germline V gene sequence: CDR1 SQVTM, CDR2 ANQGSEA. The V and J ends lost 4 bases and 1 base respectively, with 17 bases between them. The CDR3 loop is CSVAGTGGQSNQPQHF. The CDR3 bases are TGCAGCGTTGCAGGGACGGGGGGGCAGAGCAATCAGCCCCAGCATTTT.

The rearrangement links TRBV15 to TRBJ2-7, with TRBD2 matching over 8 bases. CDR1 is LNHNV and CDR2 is YYDKDF in the germline V gene (reference sequence). CDR3 length: 14 residues. J was trimmed by 2 bases and V by 6 bases; bases with no gene match: 6. As DNA, the CDR3 is TGTGCCACCAGTCCGAGCGGGAGCCCCTACGAGCAGTACTTC. Its protein is CATSPSGSPYEQYF.

The chain combines TRBV10-3 with TRBJ2-4; D is uncertain. This CDR3 contains 14 residues. The ends were cut back, 3 bases at V and 1 base at J, with 7 bases in the middle. CDR1 and CDR2 from the germline V gene are ENHRY and SYGVKD. The CDR3 DNA reads TGTGCCATCAGTGAAGGTGTGGCCAAAAACATTCAGTACTTC. As protein: CAISEGVAKNIQYF.

The chain carries TRBV19 and TRBJ2-7, with TRBD2 matching 7 bases. CDR1 and CDR2 from the germline V gene are LNHDA and SQIVND (reference sequence). Trimming removed 6 bases from V and 0 bases from J; junction bases left unmatched: 2. This CDR3 spans 13 amino acids. The CDR3 protein is CASSRTSSYEQYF. CDR3 nucleotide sequence: TGTGCCAGTAGCCGGACTAGCTCCTACGAGCAGTACTTC. The full variable domain, rest sourced from reference TRBV19 and TRBJ2-7, is DGGITQSPKYLFRKEGQNVTLSCEQNLNHDAMYWYRQDPGQGLRLIYYSQIVNDFQKGDIAEGYSVSREKKESFPLTVTSAQKNPTAFYLCASSRTSSYEQYFGPGTRLTVT.

Relative to its sample, this clone is medium-sized (0.01 to 0.1%). The chain carries TRBV6-5 and TRBJ2-7, with TRBD1 identical over 9 bases. Looked up from germline, CDR1 is MNHEY and CDR2 is SVGAGI. This CDR3 is built from 14 residues. Unmatched junction bases numbered 8, after V lost 6 bases and J lost 5 bases. The CDR3 is CASSLRDRVNEQYF. CDR3 DNA sequence: TGTGCCAGCAGCCTCCGGGACAGGGTCAACGAGCAGTACTTC.

The chain uses TRBV10-3 and TRBJ1-2; D is unclear. Germline V gene data show CDR1 as ENHRY and CDR2 as SYGVKD. CDR3 length: 14 amino acids. Trimming stripped 8 bases from V and 5 bases from J, with 18 bases between. CDR3 region: CAILGDTDRYGYTF. DNA of the CDR3: TGTGCCATCCTCGGCGACACAGATCGATATGGCTACACCTTC.

The gene calls are TRBV6-1 and TRBJ1-4; TRBD1 matches at 9 bases. Germline V gene lookup returns CDR1 MNHNS and CDR2 SASEGT. V gave up 4 bases and J gave up 4 bases; unmatched junction bases: 4. The CDR3 has 15 amino acids. CDR3 DNA: TGTGCCAGCAGTGGCACGACAGGGGGTAATGAAAAACTGTTTTTT. Its translation is CASSGTTGGNEKLFF.

This rearrangement joins TRBV7-9 to TRBJ1-2; D not resolved. The V end lost 4 bases, the J end lost 1 base, and 7 bases lay between the germline ends. Germline V CDR1 and CDR2: SEHNR, FQNEAQ (reference sequence). There are 13 residues in the CDR3. CDR3 sequence: CASSSNGNYGYTF. DNA for the CDR3: TGTGCCAGCAGCTCCAACGGTAACTATGGCTACACCTTC. Full variable domain (remainder filled in from reference TRBV7-9 and TRBJ1-2): DTGVSQNPRHKITKRGQNVTFRCDPISEHNRLYWYRQTLGQGPEFLTYFQNEAQLEKSRLLSDRFSAERPKGSFSTLEIQRTEQGDSAMYLCASSSNGNYGYTFGSGTRLTVV.

The chain has TRBV25-1 and TRBJ2-1; 10 nucleotides match TRBD2. V lost 4 bases and J lost 4; bases outside the gene matches: 4. The CDR3 totals 15 residues. Germline CDR1 MGHDK, CDR2 SYGVNS. The CDR3 DNA is TGTGCCAGCAGTGCCCGGACTAGCGGTTACAATGAGCAGTTCTTC. The encoded protein is CASSARTSGYNEQFF.

The V and J genes are TRBV10-3 and TRBJ1-5; D is perhaps TRBD1 (5 bases). Germline CDR1 is ENHRY and CDR2 is SYGVKD. The CDR3 has 13 amino acids. Trimming cost V 10 bases and J 5 bases, with 15 bases left between them. CDR3 in amino acids: CATKVTRDQPQHF. The CDR3 DNA reads TGTGCCACCAAAGTCACCAGGGATCAGCCCCAGCATTTT.

The sample holds one count of this clone. The chain carries TRBV10-3 and TRBJ1-1; D call uncertain. Germline values: CDR1 ENHRY, CDR2 SYGVKD. V shed 0 bases and J shed 5 bases, with 13 bases lying between them. The CDR3 loop spans 15 amino acids. The CDR3 nucleotides read TGTGCCATCAGTGAGTCGCGGGGTGTCGGGACTGAAGCTTTCTTT. Protein: CAISESRGVGTEAFF.

The V and J genes are TRBV10-1 and TRBJ2-7; TRBD2 agrees at 8 bases. The CDR3 is made up of 13 amino acids. V shed 7 bases, J shed 5 bases, and the junction held 7 bases outside the gene matches. Germline CDR1 and CDR2: WNHNN and SYGVQD (reference sequence). CDR3 in DNA: TGCGCCAGCATTGTTGGGACTAGGAACGAGCAGTACTTC. Translating gives CASIVGTRNEQYF.

The genes are TRBV5-6 and TRBJ2-2; a weak D match, TRBD2 (5 bases). Trimming cost V 0 bases and J 3 bases, with 9 bases left between them. CDR1 and CDR2 from the germline V gene are SGHDT and YYEEEE. The CDR3 loop spans 15 amino acids. DNA of the CDR3: TGTGCCAGCAGCTTGGGAATGAGGGACACCGGGGAGCTGTTTTTT. Protein: CASSLGMRDTGELFF.

This chain joins TRBV6-6 and TRBJ2-7, with D maybe TRBD2 (6 bases). Trimming shortened V by 8 bases and J by 5 bases, and 13 bases separated the two germline ends. The CDR3 is 12 amino acids. The germline gives CDR1 MNHNY, CDR2 SVGAGI (reference sequence). The CDR3 coding sequence is TGTGCCAGCGGTACGGGGGTCGACGAGCAGTACTTC. It codes for CASGTGVDEQYF.

The V and J genes are TRBV5-1 and TRBJ2-3; no definite D call. V dropped 0 bases and J dropped 0 bases, with 8 bases sitting between them. Germline lookup yields CDR1 SGHRS and CDR2 YFSETQ. The CDR3 runs 15 residues. The CDR3 DNA follows: TGCGCCAGCAGCTTGGCCGAGCCTAGCACAGATACGCAGTATTTT. Amino acid sequence: CASSLAEPSTDTQYF.

The chain recombines TRBV15 with TRBJ1-4; D ambiguous. In germline, CDR1 is LNHNV, CDR2 YYDKDF (reference sequence). CDR3 length equals 16 residues. Trimming left V 5 bases short and J 0 bases short, with 13 bases between. CDR3 DNA: TGTGCCACCAGCCATGAGGACGTTTCAACTAATGAAAAACTGTTTTTT. This gives the protein CATSHEDVSTNEKLFF.

V and J are TRBV5-1 and TRBJ2-1, with TRBD2 matching over 7 bases. This CDR3 is 19 amino acids long. In germline, CDR1 is SGHRS, CDR2 YFSETQ. V was clipped by 0 bases and J by 0 bases; unmatched bases: 12. The CDR3 is CASSLVTSRNFGSYNEQFF. In DNA form, the CDR3 reads TGCGCCAGCAGCTTGGTGACTAGCCGGAACTTTGGCTCCTACAATGAGCAGTTCTTC.

This sequence joins TRBV27 and TRBJ2-1; D might be TRBD2 (6 bases). The CDR3 runs 15 residues. Germline lookup yields CDR1 MNHEY and CDR2 SMNVEV (reference sequence). V was clipped by 8 bases and J by 4 bases, with 18 bases between them. The CDR3 spells CASLGGDTRYNEQFF. DNA of the CDR3: TGTGCCAGCTTGGGGGGAGACACCCGGTACAATGAGCAGTTCTTC.

V gene TRBV19 combines with J gene TRBJ1-5, with 7 nucleotides matching TRBD1. Germline V gene sequence: CDR1 LNHDA, CDR2 SQIVND (reference sequence). This CDR3 comprises 15 residues. V dropped 3 bases and J dropped 5; count of bases not matched to a gene: 7. The CDR3: CASSIRTGEYQPQHF. The CDR3 region has the DNA TGTGCCAGTAGTATTAGAACAGGGGAGTATCAGCCCCAGCATTTT.

This chain uses TRBV18 with TRBJ1-1; 7 positions agree with TRBD1. Germline V CDR1 and CDR2: KGHSH, LQKENI. V dropped 8 bases and J dropped 0; count of bases not matched to a gene: 9. The CDR3 is 15 residues long. The CDR3 here is CASRDSLTLNTEAFF. In DNA, the CDR3 is TGTGCCAGCCGGGACAGCCTTACCTTGAACACTGAAGCTTTCTTT.

The chain recombines TRBV7-8 with TRBJ2-1; tentatively, D is TRBD1 or TRBD2 (5 bases each). V shed 6 bases and J shed 3 bases, with 18 bases lying between them. The CDR3 is made up of 16 amino acids. The germline V gene encodes CDR1 SGHVS and CDR2 FQNEAQ. For the CDR3, the DNA is TGTGCCAGCAGTTGGGTCGCCGGGACCCTCTACAATGAGCAGTTCTTC. This translates into CASSWVAGTLYNEQFF.

The table lists this clone with a few counts. V gene TRBV6-5 combines with J gene TRBJ1-2; 7 bases are a match to TRBD1. This CDR3 comprises 14 residues. V lost 2 bases and J lost 6; bases outside the gene matches: 6. Germline-derived CDR1 and CDR2 are MNHEY and SVGAGI. The CDR3 is CASSYTRGMDGYTF. The CDR3 DNA reads as TGTGCCAGCAGTTACACCAGGGGGATGGATGGCTACACCTTC.

This clone was recorded only once. The chain recombines TRBV19 with TRBJ2-1; tentatively, D is TRBD1 or TRBD2 (5 bases each). Trimming shortened V by 9 bases and J by 6 bases, and 18 bases separated the two germline ends. The CDR3 sequence is 14 residues long. Looked up from germline, CDR1 is LNHDA and CDR2 is SQIVND (reference sequence). For the CDR3, the DNA is TGTGCCAGCCTGAATCCCGGGGACCGCAATGAGCAGTTCTTC. Protein sequence: CASLNPGDRNEQFF.